A selection of T cell receptor beta chains follows, all from one sample in a study of control samples from healthy donors and cancer patients. This table comes from immunoSEQ multiplex PCR, and its TCRdb copy is limited to in-frame clones, with some not included. The sample consists of about 120,000 clones, about 86% of them appearing once. The sequenced sample consisted of blood. The source of these receptors is a man aged 25 to 40 in good health. Each CDR3 is given with its conserved first and last residue. A D gene is named only where the DNA matches it firmly. A clone size is listed for some rows: how often the clone was seen (once, few, many), or a class if it is expanded.

CDR3aa,CDR3nt,d_gene,j_gene,v_gene,abundance
CASSKVSKRQLNEKLFF,TGTGCCAGCAGCAAAGTAAGTAAAAGGCAGCTGAATGAAAAACTGTTTTTT,NA,TRBJ1-4,TRBV21-1,NA
CAWSPRGQGAIRNSPLHF,TGTGCCTGGAGTCCCCGTGGGCAGGGTGCTATTAGGAATTCACCCCTCCACTTT,NA,TRBJ1-6,TRBV30,NA
CATSGEGSGYTF,TGTGCCACCAGTGGGGAGGGGTCAGGCTACACCTTC,NA,TRBJ1-2,TRBV24-1,NA
CASRQGQCEKLFF,TGCGCCAGCAGACAGGGTCAATGTGAAAAACTGTTTTTT,NA,TRBJ1-4,TRBV10-1,NA
CASSDGQGYEQYF,TGCGCCAGCAGTGATGGACAGGGCTACGAGCAGTACTTC,TRBD1,TRBJ2-7,TRBV10-1,NA
CASSLSPGGGDQPQHF,TGTGCCAGCAGTTTATCGCCAGGGGGAGGAGATCAGCCCCAGCATTTT,TRBD1,TRBJ1-5,TRBV27,few
CSARLAGTYEQYF,TGCAGCGCTAGACTAGCGGGGACCTACGAGCAGTACTTC,TRBD2,TRBJ2-7,TRBV29-1,NA
CASSGYNQPQHF,TGTGCCAGCAGTGGCTACAATCAGCCCCAGCATTTT,NA,TRBJ1-5,TRBV25-1,NA
CASSLRWTGGPRESNTEAFF,TGTGCCAGCAGCTTAAGGTGGACAGGCGGACCCCGCGAGTCAAACACTGAAGCTTTCTTT,TRBD1,TRBJ1-1,TRBV11-3,NA
CASSLGQYNQPQHF,TGTGCCAGCAGCTTGGGACAGTACAATCAGCCCCAGCATTTT,NA,TRBJ1-5,TRBV5-6,NA
CASSLARIQETQYF,TGTGCCAGCAGCTTAGCCCGCATCCAAGAGACCCAGTACTTC,NA,TRBJ2-5,TRBV7-2,NA
CASSPPLSGELFF,TGTGCCAGCTCACCACCTCTCTCCGGGGAGCTGTTTTTT,NA,TRBJ2-2,TRBV18,few
CASSLASSLGNEKLFF,TGTGCCAGCAGCTTAGCATCGTCCTTAGGGAATGAAAAACTGTTTTTT,NA,TRBJ1-4,TRBV7-6,NA
CASSGGGQGGGYTF,TGTGCCAGCAGCGGAGGCGGACAGGGTGGTGGCTACACCTTC,TRBD1,TRBJ1-2,TRBV9,NA
CASRGQGETQYF,TGTGCCAGCAGGGGACAGGGGGAGACCCAGTACTTC,TRBD1,TRBJ2-5,TRBV6-6,NA
CATTPGQNTGELFF,TGTGCCACGACCCCAGGGCAGAACACCGGGGAGCTGTTTTTT,NA,TRBJ2-2,TRBV24-1,NA
CASSLDRHEKLFF,TGTGCCAGCAGTTTGGACAGACATGAAAAACTGTTTTTT,NA,TRBJ1-4,TRBV12-3/TRBV12-4,NA
CASSYTRRETQYF,TGTGCCAGCAGTTACACTAGGCGGGAGACCCAGTACTTC,NA,TRBJ2-5,TRBV6-2/TRBV6-3,NA
CASSLEAPRPDGANYGYTF,TGTGCCAGCAGCTTAGAGGCTCCCCGACCAGACGGCGCGAACTATGGCTACACCTTC,NA,TRBJ1-2,TRBV7-6,NA
CASSLIGGSYNEQFF,TGTGCCAGCAGCTTAATAGGTGGTTCCTACAATGAGCAGTTCTTC,NA,TRBJ2-1,TRBV7-7,NA
CASSLGQGATQPDNSPLHF,TGTGCCAGCAGCTTAGGACAGGGGGCGACTCAACCCGATAATTCACCCCTCCACTTT,TRBD1,TRBJ1-6,TRBV13,NA
CASSPGRRQETQYF,TGTGCCAGCTCACCAGGAAGGAGGCAAGAGACCCAGTACTTC,NA,TRBJ2-5,TRBV18,NA
CASSPGTVDQPQHF,TGTGCCAGCAGCCCCGGGACGGTAGATCAGCCCCAGCATTTT,NA,TRBJ1-5,TRBV9,few
CASSPAPASRGSEQYF,TGTGCCAGCAGCCCAGCCCCGGCGTCACGGGGCTCCGAGCAGTACTTC,NA,TRBJ2-7,TRBV7-6,NA
CASSLEGLRRGYTF,TGTGCCAGCAGCTTGGAAGGCCTTCGACGGGGCTACACCTTC,NA,TRBJ1-2,TRBV5-8,NA
CASSLGGPTEAFF,TGCGCCAGCAGCTTGGGAGGCCCGACTGAAGCTTTCTTT,NA,TRBJ1-1,TRBV5-1,few